The rows below give T cell receptor beta chains drawn from one sample of a study of cytomegalovirus exposure and HLA in healthy donors. The method was immunoSEQ multiplex PCR; TCRdb's version includes in-frame clones alone and lacks a portion of them. The sample has around 140,000 clones, 8.9% seen once. Sequencing was performed on PBMCs. The receptors originated from a woman in her thirties or forties in good health and CMV-seropositive. Each CDR3 is given with its conserved first and last residue. The D gene is left open where the match is weak. Size values are once, few and many counts, or a class for expanded clones, and some rows have none.

CDR3: CASRLRGSSYEQYF; DNA: TGTGCCAGCAGACTCAGGGGCAGCTCCTACGAGCAGTACTTC; D: NA; V: TRBV5-8; J: TRBJ2-7; length: 14; size: few
CDR3: CASSPDSVASGGAVETQYF; DNA: TGTGCCAGCTCACCGGACTCCGTGGCTAGCGGGGGGGCCGTGGAGACCCAGTACTTC; D: TRBD2; V: TRBV18; J: TRBJ2-5; length: 19; size: NA
CDR3: CASSELQGAETQYF; DNA: TGTGCCAGCAGTGAACTCCAGGGGGCAGAGACCCAGTACTTC; D: TRBD1; V: TRBV2; J: TRBJ2-5; length: 14; size: few
CDR3: CASSPLGQGAGGYTF; DNA: TGTGCCAGCAGCCCCCTGGGACAGGGGGCAGGGGGCTACACCTTC; D: TRBD1; V: TRBV7-7; J: TRBJ1-2; length: 15; size: few
CDR3: CASSLAWTGVGMNTEAFF; DNA: TGTGCCAGCAGCTTAGCTTGGACAGGGGTCGGTATGAACACTGAAGCTTTCTTT; D: TRBD1; V: TRBV7-2; J: TRBJ1-1; length: 18; size: NA
CDR3: CASRLAGINQPQHF; DNA: TGTGCCAGCAGACTGGCAGGGATCAATCAGCCCCAGCATTTT; D: NA; V: TRBV7-8; J: TRBJ1-5; length: 14; size: NA
CDR3: CASSIYGVAIF; DNA: TGTGCCAGTAGTATATACGGGGTTGCGATCTTT; D: NA; V: TRBV19; J: TRBJ1-1; length: 11; size: NA
CDR3: CASSPTGISEAFF; DNA: TGTGCCAGCAGTCCCACAGGTATAAGTGAAGCTTTCTTT; D: NA; V: TRBV6-5; J: TRBJ1-1; length: 13; size: few
CDR3: CASLIREGNTEAFF; DNA: TGTGCCAGCCTAATCCGAGAGGGCAACACTGAAGCTTTCTTT; D: NA; V: TRBV7-8; J: TRBJ1-1; length: 14; size: NA
CDR3: CASSLSSRGNEKLFF; DNA: TGTGCCAGCAGTTTATCTTCCAGGGGGAATGAAAAACTGTTTTTT; D: TRBD1; V: TRBV27; J: TRBJ1-4; length: 15; size: NA
CDR3: CASSSPGVTGELFF; DNA: TGTGCCAGCAGCTCGCCGGGAGTTACCGGGGAGCTGTTTTTT; D: NA; V: TRBV5-6; J: TRBJ2-2; length: 14; size: few
CDR3: CASSPETGSSAFF; DNA: TGTGCCAGCTCACCAGAGACAGGGTCTTCGGCTTTCTTT; D: TRBD1; V: TRBV18; J: TRBJ1-1; length: 13; size: few
CDR3: CASSTGTGSNQPQHF; DNA: TGTGCCAGCAGCACCGGGACAGGGAGCAATCAGCCCCAGCATTTT; D: TRBD1; V: TRBV2; J: TRBJ1-5; length: 15; size: NA
CDR3: CASSWSDYEQYF; DNA: TGTGCCAGCAGCTGGAGCGACTACGAGCAGTACTTC; D: NA; V: TRBV11-2; J: TRBJ2-7; length: 12; size: NA
CDR3: CASSLRTGAHEQYF; DNA: TGTGCCAGCAGCTTAAGGACAGGGGCCCACGAGCAGTACTTC; D: TRBD1; V: TRBV7-8; J: TRBJ2-7; length: 14; size: few
CDR3: CASKRTGANEKLFF; DNA: TGTGCCAGCAAAAGAACAGGGGCGAATGAAAAACTGTTTTTT; D: TRBD1; V: TRBV6-5; J: TRBJ1-4; length: 14; size: few
CDR3: CATSSGGSGANVLTF; DNA: TGTGCCACCAGCAGCGGGGGATCTGGGGCCAACGTCCTGACTTTC; D: NA; V: TRBV15; J: TRBJ2-6; length: 15; size: NA
CDR3: CASILRRATNEKLFF; DNA: TGTGCCAGCATCCTTAGACGGGCAACTAATGAAAAACTGTTTTTT; D: NA; V: TRBV6-1; J: TRBJ1-4; length: 15; size: NA
CDR3: CASSVMTGGHTEAFF; DNA: TGTGCCAGCAGTGTAATGACAGGTGGGCACACTGAAGCTTTCTTT; D: NA; V: TRBV6-1; J: TRBJ1-1; length: 15; size: few
CDR3: CASTPDIVASYEQYF; DNA: TGTGCCAGCACCCCGGACATTGTTGCCTCCTACGAGCAGTACTTC; D: NA; V: TRBV2; J: TRBJ2-7; length: 15; size: few
CDR3: CASSLGTPYTEAFF; DNA: TGTGCCAGCAGTTTAGGCACCCCCTACACTGAAGCTTTCTTT; D: NA; V: TRBV27; J: TRBJ1-1; length: 14; size: NA
CDR3: CASSLVVAGANTGELFF; DNA: TGTGCCAGCAGCTTAGTGGTTGCGGGGGCGAACACCGGGGAGCTGTTTTTT; D: TRBD2; V: TRBV7-9; J: TRBJ2-2; length: 17; size: NA
CDR3: CASSPQGTYGYTF; DNA: TGTGCCAGCAGCCCACAGGGGACCTATGGCTACACCTTC; D: TRBD1; V: TRBV7-8; J: TRBJ1-2; length: 13; size: NA
CDR3: CASSQRRTGDRGSGGYTF; DNA: TGCGCCAGCAGCCAACGCCGGACTGGGGACAGGGGGTCAGGAGGCTACACCTTC; D: TRBD1; V: TRBV4-3; J: TRBJ1-2; length: 18; size: few
CDR3: CASSSTSGGAGTGELFF; DNA: TGCGCCAGCAGCTCCACTAGCGGGGGGGCCGGCACCGGGGAGCTGTTTTTT; D: TRBD2; V: TRBV5-1; J: TRBJ2-2; length: 17; size: few
CDR3: CASSESRPGDGYTF; DNA: TGTGCCAGCAGTGAATCGCGACCGGGGGATGGCTACACCTTC; D: NA; V: TRBV25-1; J: TRBJ1-2; length: 14; size: NA
CDR3: CASSWPGQGTYEQYF; DNA: TGTGCCAGCAGCTGGCCGGGACAGGGGACCTACGAGCAGTACTTC; D: TRBD1; V: TRBV7-9; J: TRBJ2-7; length: 15; size: few
CDR3: CASSEASKRETQYF; DNA: TGTGCCAGCAGTGAAGCGTCGAAGCGGGAGACCCAGTACTTC; D: NA; V: TRBV2; J: TRBJ2-5; length: 14; size: few
CDR3: CASTRQGAYGYTF; DNA: TGTGCCAGCACCAGACAGGGAGCCTATGGCTACACCTTC; D: TRBD1; V: TRBV6-6; J: TRBJ1-2; length: 13; size: few
CDR3: CASSLRSAGEYQETQYF; DNA: TGTGCCAGCAGCTTGAGGTCTGCCGGGGAGTACCAAGAGACCCAGTACTTC; D: NA; V: TRBV5-5; J: TRBJ2-5; length: 17; size: few
CDR3: CASRGLSQGYEQYF; DNA: TGTGCCAGCAGGGGGTTGTCACAGGGCTACGAGCAGTACTTC; D: NA; V: TRBV27; J: TRBJ2-7; length: 14; size: NA
CDR3: CASSSRVGNQPQHF; DNA: TGTGCCAGCAGCTCCAGGGTTGGCAATCAGCCCCAGCATTTT; D: NA; V: TRBV5-6; J: TRBJ1-5; length: 14; size: few
CDR3: CASRGTGEEKLFF; DNA: TGTGCCAGCAGAGGGACAGGGGAAGAAAAACTGTTTTTT; D: TRBD1; V: TRBV25-1; J: TRBJ1-4; length: 13; size: few
CDR3: CASSVRGGDTEAFF; DNA: TGTGCCAGCAGTGTGAGAGGGGGCGACACTGAAGCTTTCTTT; D: TRBD1; V: TRBV6-1; J: TRBJ1-1; length: 14; size: NA
CDR3: CASSQVFRGGLNEQFF; DNA: TGTGCCAGCAGCCAAGTTTTTCGCGGGGGTCTGAATGAGCAGTTCTTC; D: TRBD2; V: TRBV14; J: TRBJ2-1; length: 16; size: NA
CDR3: CASMPGQGNNEQFF; DNA: TGTGCCAGCATGCCGGGACAGGGGAACAATGAGCAGTTCTTC; D: TRBD1; V: TRBV7-7; J: TRBJ2-1; length: 14; size: NA
CDR3: CASSFPSSGGTDTQYF; DNA: TGTGCCAGCAGCTTTCCATCTAGCGGGGGGACAGATACGCAGTATTTT; D: TRBD2; V: TRBV7-2; J: TRBJ2-3; length: 16; size: NA